This TCR beta chain was obtained from a study of T cells in Graves' hyperthyroidism and ophthalmopathy. Uncontrolled infection, other autoimmune disease, pregnancy or lactation led to exclusion. The CDR3 is 16 residues long. The germline V gene encodes CDR1 LNHDA and CDR2 SQIVND (reference sequence). The V end was cut by 7 bases, the J end by 0 bases, with 18 bases between. Amplification yielded TCR beta CDR3 regions, with RNA transcripts as the source. A first-round RT-PCR of the TCR CDR3 used the HTBI primer set. TCRdb called the multiplex PCR reads again in MiXCR, with one record for every CDR3 protein. The repertoire consists of fewer than 800,000 distinct CDR3 sequences, with about a sixth occurring once and the leading ten covering approximately 8.4%.

The sequence was obtained from a young man with Graves' hyperthyroidism. The chain links TRBV19 to TRBJ2-5; weak D call: TRBD1 (7 bases). Specimen: blood. CDR3 residues: CASTPGGTAYQETQYF. The CDR3 nucleotides read TGTGCCAGTACCCCTGGGGGGACAGCGTACCAAGAGACCCAGTACTTC.